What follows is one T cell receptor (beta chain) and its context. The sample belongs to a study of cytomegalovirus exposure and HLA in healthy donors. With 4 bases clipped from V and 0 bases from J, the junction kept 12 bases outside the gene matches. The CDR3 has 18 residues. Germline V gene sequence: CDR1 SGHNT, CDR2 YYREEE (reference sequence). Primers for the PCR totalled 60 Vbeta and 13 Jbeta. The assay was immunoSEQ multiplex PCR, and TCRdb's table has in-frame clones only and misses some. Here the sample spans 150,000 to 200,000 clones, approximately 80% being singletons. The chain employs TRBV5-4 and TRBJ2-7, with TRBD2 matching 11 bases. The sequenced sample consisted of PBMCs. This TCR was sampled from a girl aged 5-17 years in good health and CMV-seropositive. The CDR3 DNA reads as TGTGCCAGCAGCCCACGGACTAGCGGGTCCCTCTTCTCCTACGAGCAGTACTTC. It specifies CASSPRTSGSLFSYEQYF.